The entry below gives a single T cell receptor beta chain sequence along with its context. Its target is unknown. The record originates from a study of breast tumors, draining lymph nodes, adjacent tissues. Study-wide results and caveats: Tumors had less TCR diversity than lymph nodes, more than nontumor tissue. Tumor T cell lymph node origin was a supported hypothesis, not proven. Findings are consistent with lymph node origin and intratumoral expansion of most tumor T cells.

TCRdb itself ran the multiplex PCR reads through MiXCR, one entry per CDR3 protein. The profile covers more than 50,000 distinct CDR3 sequences, with 42% appearing a single time and approximately 10% taken by the ten largest. Germline values: CDR1 ENHRY, CDR2 SYGVKD. V lost 0 bases and J lost 7; bases outside the gene matches: 7. This CDR3 has 15 amino acids. The chain combines TRBV10-3 with TRBJ2-5; 8 bases map to TRBD2. The material sequenced was breast tumor tissue. The origin of this receptor is a female donor with breast cancer. Some clones in this sample may be carry-over from other donors' samples. The CDR3 is CAISESRAREGTQYF. The CDR3 bases are TGTGCCATCAGTGAGTCGAGAGCCCGGGAGGGGACCCAGTACTTC.